The 31 T cell receptor beta chains given below trace back to one sample, sequenced in a study of blood T cells in healthy people across ages. Together with a sample-barcoded 5' primer, a J-beta primer mix was included in a second PCR lasting roughly 6 to 12 cycles. TCRdb re-called the 5' RACE reads with MiXCR, one entry per CDR3 protein. The profile shows roughly 800,000 distinct CDR3 sequences, more than 45% of them singletons. Specimen: blood. The receptors originated from a man under 40 in good health.

This clonotype was observed at least ten times. This chain uses TRBV6-5 with TRBJ1-1; no reliable D call. Germline V CDR1 and CDR2: MNHEY, SVGAGI. The CDR3 extends over 16 amino acids. V lost 3 bases, J lost 0 bases, and 14 bases lay in between. This chain's CDR3 is CASSYLGSRMNTEAFF. The CDR3 DNA reads TGTGCCAGCAGTTATTTGGGTAGCCGAATGAACACTGAAGCTTTCTTT.

At least ten counts were recorded for this clonotype. J is TRBJ1-2 and V is TRBV7-2; D is uncertain. The CDR3 is 14 amino acids. V lost 7 bases to trimming and J lost 0 bases, with 12 bases between them. Germline V gives CDR1 SGHTA, CDR2 FQGNSA. This CDR3 is CASTPGPANYGYTF. DNA of the CDR3: TGTGCCAGCACCCCGGGCCCAGCTAACTATGGCTACACCTTC.

The DNA for the CDR3 is TGTGCCAGCAGAAAATACAATGAGCAGTTCTTC. Translating gives CASRKYNEQFF. The V call is TRBV2, the J call TRBJ2-1; no definite D call. The germline gives CDR1 SNHLY, CDR2 FYNNEI. V was trimmed by 6 bases and J by 4 bases, leaving 4 bases between them. The length of the CDR3 is 11 residues.

Points on this clonotype: At one of its ends the junction is not consistent with the germline gene, which may arise from a read error. The genes are TRBV6-2 or TRBV6-3 and TRBJ2-5, with D perhaps given as TRBD1 or TRBD2 (6 bases each). The CDR3 covers 12 residues. Per germline, CDR1 MNHEY and CDR2 SVGEGT. The CDR3 loop is CARSWGAETQYF. The CDR3, as DNA: TGTGCCAGAAGTTGGGGGGCAGAGACCCAGTACTTC.

On this clonotype itself: One end of the junction does not line up with germline, which may come from a read error. The V call is TRBV28, the J call TRBJ2-1, with a possible D match to TRBD2 (6 bases). Germline loops: CDR1 MDHEN, CDR2 SYDVKM. The CDR3 runs 17 residues. CDR3 residues: CASSPFFTGTSYNEQFF. For the CDR3, the DNA is TGCGCCAGCAGCCCTTTCTTTACCGGGACTTCCTACAATGAGCAGTTCTTC. The variable domain in full, with the rest retrieved from reference TRBV28 and TRBJ2-1, is DVKVTQSSRYLVKRTGEKVFLECVQDMDHENMFWYRQDPGLGLRLIYFSYDVKMKEKGDIPEGYSVSREKKERFSLILESASTNQTSMYLCASSPFFTGTSYNEQFFGPGTRLTVL.

This clonotype has more than one count but fewer than ten. The chain couples TRBV29-1 to TRBJ2-5; D gene uncertain. Germline CDR1 is SQVTM and CDR2 is ANQGSEA. The CDR3 is made up of 12 amino acids. V shed 6 bases and J shed 1 base, with 9 bases lying between them. CDR3 sequence reads: CSVTEAQETQYF. CDR3 nucleotide sequence: TGCAGCGTGACCGAGGCCCAAGAGACCCAGTACTTC.

The CDR3: CASSFGTRDEKLFF. The CDR3 DNA sequence: TGTGCCAGCAGCTTCGGGACACGGGATGAAAAACTGTTTTTT. The V call is TRBV7-2, the J call TRBJ1-4; a possible D gene is TRBD1 (6 bases). This CDR3 region has 14 residues. Germline CDR1 reads SGHTA; CDR2 reads FQGNSA. The V and J ends lost 3 bases and 6 bases respectively, with 11 bases between them.

The sample holds a few counts of this clonotype. The chain joins TRBV7-9 to TRBJ2-1, with 7 bases identical to TRBD1. Trimming cost V 5 bases and J 6 bases; bases outside gene matches: 4. Germline assignment: CDR1 SEHNR and CDR2 FQNEAQ (reference sequence). The CDR3 extends over 13 amino acids. CDR3 region: CASSQTGANEQFF. The CDR3 region has the DNA TGTGCCAGCAGCCAAACAGGGGCCAATGAGCAGTTCTTC. Full variable domain (rest looked up from reference TRBV7-9 and TRBJ2-1): DTGVSQNPRHKITKRGQNVTFRCDPISEHNRLYWYRQTLGQGPEFLTYFQNEAQLEKSRLLSDRFSAERPKGSFSTLEIQRTEQGDSAMYLCASSQTGANEQFFGPGTRLTVL.

This chain connects TRBV7-2 to TRBJ1-2; 9 bases map to TRBD1. V lost 5 bases to trimming and J lost 7 bases; unmatched junction nucleotides: 17. This CDR3 has 17 amino acids. CDR1 is SGHTA and CDR2 is FQGNSA in the germline V gene. CDR3 sequence reads: CASSQLPGQGFLSGYTF. The CDR3, as DNA: TGTGCCAGCAGCCAACTCCCGGGACAGGGTTTCCTATCTGGCTACACCTTC.

V gene TRBV7-9 combines with J gene TRBJ2-5; D perhaps matches TRBD1 (6 bases). This CDR3 has 16 amino acids. From germline, CDR1 is SEHNR and CDR2 FQNEAQ (reference sequence). V was shortened by 4 bases and J by 0 bases, with 15 bases between the two germline ends. The CDR3 sequence: CASSSAYDRNQETQYF. The DNA of the CDR3 is TGTGCCAGCAGCTCCGCCTACGACAGGAACCAAGAGACCCAGTACTTC.

The chain combines TRBV7-2 with TRBJ2-4, with D perhaps TRBD1 (5 bases). The CDR3 has 13 residues. The germline V gene has CDR1 SGHTA and CDR2 FQGNSA. Trimming took off 2 bases at V and 6 bases at J, with 8 bases between the two ends. CDR3 sequence: CASSLTDRNIQYF. Here the CDR3 DNA reads TGTGCCAGCAGCTTAACAGACAGAAACATTCAGTACTTC.

This chain uses TRBV28 with TRBJ2-4; the match to TRBD1 covers 10 bases. The closer fit of TRBJ2-5 to the DNA end suggests the J call may be wrong. Germline-derived CDR1 and CDR2 are MDHEN and SYDVKM. The CDR3 sequence is 16 residues long. CDR3 loop: CASSSESDRGLGTQYF. CDR3 DNA sequence: TGTGCCAGCAGCTCTGAATCCGACAGGGGGCTTGGGACCCAGTACTTC.

The chain employs TRBV7-2 and TRBJ2-7; 10 bases line up with TRBD2. CDR3 size: 16 residues. V lost 1 base and J lost 3; bases outside the gene matches: 6. From germline, CDR1 is SGHTA and CDR2 FQGNSA. The CDR3 sequence is CASSLVLAGHIYEQYF. The CDR3 coding sequence is TGTGCCAGCAGCTTAGTACTAGCGGGGCACATCTACGAGCAGTACTTC.

This clonotype has only a few counts. The chain recombines TRBV29-1 with TRBJ2-7; D remains unclear. The germline CDR1 and CDR2 sequences are SQVTM and ANQGSEA. The CDR3 is made up of 12 amino acids. Trimming removed 4 bases at V and 4 bases at J, with 11 bases between. CDR3 residues: CSVAQVQYEQYF. The CDR3 nucleotides are TGCAGCGTTGCTCAGGTGCAGTACGAGCAGTACTTC.

There are a few counts of this clonotype. The V and J genes are TRBV4-3 and TRBJ2-1, with D possibly TRBD1 on 5 matching bases. CDR1 and CDR2 (germline): LGHNA, YSLEER. CDR3 length: 14 residues. The germline V and J ends were trimmed by 5 bases and 5 bases, with 13 bases remaining between them. Here the CDR3 reads CASSLTGRNNEQFF. CDR3 in DNA: TGCGCCAGCAGCTTAACAGGACGGAACAATGAGCAGTTCTTC.

The chain couples TRBV2 to TRBJ2-1; D may be TRBD1 or TRBD2 (5 bases each). Germline CDR1 and CDR2: SNHLY and FYNNEI. This CDR3 spans 14 amino acids. The V and J ends lost 3 bases and 8 bases respectively, with 14 bases between them. The CDR3 DNA is TGTGCCAGCAGTGAGGGGGTAGCATCCCATGAGCAGTTCTTC. Translating it yields CASSEGVASHEQFF.

The rearrangement joins TRBV7-3 to TRBJ2-3; D is possibly TRBD1 or TRBD2 (5 bases each). Germline V lookup: CDR1 SGHTA, CDR2 FQGTGA. The CDR3 totals 14 residues. The V gene lost 5 bases and the J gene lost 1 base, with 10 bases spanning the gap. DNA for the CDR3: TGTGCCAGCAGCCGGGACCCCCGCACAGATACGCAGTATTTT. It is translated as CASSRDPRTDTQYF.

In regard to this clonotype: A much bigger clone sits one base away, suggesting this may be a read error. The chain recombines TRBV11-2 with TRBJ1-6; 9 bases are shared with TRBD1. This CDR3 is 14 amino acids long. The germline V gene encodes CDR1 SGHAT and CDR2 FQNNGV. The CDR3 loop is CAGSFRQGGPRIHF. The CDR3 DNA sequence: TGTGCCGGCAGTTTTAGACAGGGGGGCCCTCGGATCCACTTT.

As concerns this clonotype: The junction departs from germline at one end; a sequencing error may be responsible. This chain connects TRBV12-3 or TRBV12-4 to TRBJ2-5; 14 bases align to TRBD2. This CDR3 has 19 residues. CDR3 sequence (DNA): TGTGCCAGCAGTCCTGGCGGGACTAGCGGGGGAGAGAACCAAGAGGCCCAGTACTTC. Its translation: CASSPGGTSGGENQEAQYF.

The chain recombines TRBV28 with TRBJ2-7; no firm D call. CDR1 is MDHEN, CDR2 SYDVKM, per germline. The V and J ends lost 3 bases and 2 bases respectively, with 14 bases between them. This CDR3 region has 15 residues. The CDR3 bases are TGTGCCAGCAGTTTGGCCCCACAGAATACCTACGAGCAGTACTTC. Its protein is CASSLAPQNTYEQYF.

The chain uses TRBV20-1 and TRBJ1-2; TRBD1 agrees at 9 bases. This CDR3 region has 12 residues. From germline, CDR1 is DFQATT and CDR2 SNEGSKA (reference sequence). Trimming took 6 bases from V and 2 from J; bases not matched to a gene: 1. CDR3 in amino acids: CSAGTGNYGYTF. For the CDR3, the DNA is TGCAGTGCCGGGACAGGGAACTATGGCTACACCTTC.

The V and J genes are TRBV7-2 and TRBJ1-5, with TRBD1 matching 9 bases. Germline lookup yields CDR1 SGHTA and CDR2 FQGNSA. The CDR3 consists of 14 residues. The V segment lost 6 bases and the J segment 8 bases; nucleotides outside the gene matches: 8. CDR3 in amino acids: CASRRGTGWEPQHF. The CDR3 coding sequence is TGTGCCAGCAGACGTGGGACAGGGTGGGAGCCCCAGCATTTT.

This clonotype was seen once. The rearrangement uses TRBV27 and TRBJ2-5, with 8 bases identical to TRBD2. Unmatched junction bases numbered 4, after V lost 8 bases and J lost 2 bases. This CDR3 is built from 13 residues. Germline CDR1 and CDR2: MNHEY and SMNVEV (reference sequence). CDR3 protein: CASGRLAQETQYF. The CDR3 bases are TGTGCCAGCGGCCGACTAGCGCAAGAGACCCAGTACTTC.

This chain uses TRBV4-2 with TRBJ2-1; D is perhaps TRBD2 (7 bases). CDR1 is LGHNA and CDR2 is YNFKEQ in the germline V gene. Trimming shortened V by 0 bases and J by 5 bases, and 20 bases separated the two germline ends. The CDR3 totals 18 residues. CDR3 in amino acids: CASSQDLSRRGPNNEQFF. For the CDR3, the DNA is TGTGCCAGCAGCCAAGATCTTAGTAGGCGGGGGCCGAACAATGAGCAGTTCTTC.

The chain employs TRBV15 and TRBJ2-5; TRBD1 matches at 7 bases. The DNA end lines up better with TRBJ2-7; the J call may be wrong. The CDR3 totals 14 residues. The germline V gene encodes CDR1 LNHNV and CDR2 YYDKDF (reference sequence). In DNA form, the CDR3 reads TGTGCCACCAGCAGAGATACAGGGGACTACGAGCAGTACTTC. It codes for CATSRDTGDYEQYF.

The V gene is TRBV4-1, the J gene TRBJ2-3; D possibly corresponds to TRBD2 (6 bases). This CDR3 comprises 16 residues. Looked up from germline, CDR1 is MGHRA and CDR2 is YSYEKL. V shed 2 bases and J shed 0 bases, with 12 bases lying between them. CDR3 DNA: TGCGCCAGCAGCCAATTCCAGCGGGCGAGCACAGATACGCAGTATTTT. Amino acids: CASSQFQRASTDTQYF.

This clonotype turned up a few times. V gene TRBV25-1 combines with J gene TRBJ2-7; D is undetermined. The CDR3 extends over 17 amino acids. The germline gives CDR1 MGHDK, CDR2 SYGVNS. V dropped 2 bases and J dropped 0 bases, with 17 bases sitting between them. The CDR3 is CASSEDRTSNSSYEQYF. CDR3 bases: TGTGCCAGCAGTGAAGATCGTACATCTAACAGCTCCTACGAGCAGTACTTC.

The V gene is TRBV20-1, the J gene TRBJ2-3; 8 bases map to TRBD2. CDR3 length: 15 residues. The trim removed 1 base at V and 0 bases at J, leaving 3 bases unmatched. CDR1 DFQATT and CDR2 SNEGSKA come from the germline V gene (reference sequence). CDR3 nucleotide sequence: TGCAGTGCTAGAGTAGCGGGGACCAGCACAGATACGCAGTATTTT. Translated, it gives CSARVAGTSTDTQYF.

This clonotype has only one observation. The genes are TRBV6-2 or TRBV6-3 and TRBJ1-5; 12 bases line up with TRBD1. CDR1 is MNHEY and CDR2 is SVGEGT in the germline V gene. Trimming removed 6 bases from V and 7 bases from J; junction bases left unmatched: 4. The CDR3 covers 14 residues. The CDR3 nucleotides read TGTGCCAGCAGGGGACAGGGGGCTTGGCAGCCCCAGCATTTT. Its protein is CASRGQGAWQPQHF.

This clonotype was recorded many times. One junction end disagrees with the germline gene, perhaps due to a read error. V usage is TRBV5-1 and J usage is TRBJ2-5; D not certain. Germline assignment: CDR1 SGHRS and CDR2 YFSETQ. The CDR3 runs 12 residues. This chain's CDR3 is CASSSGQETQYF. CDR3 nucleotides: TGTGCCAGCAGTTCAGGACAAGAGACCCAGTACTTC.

This rearrangement joins TRBV20-1 to TRBJ1-1, with 8 bases that match TRBD1. Germline V gene sequence: CDR1 DFQATT, CDR2 SNEGSKA (reference sequence). J gave up 1 base and V 0 bases, and 4 bases lay outside the gene matches. The CDR3 has 15 residues. The CDR3 here is CSARDNRGGNTEAFF. The CDR3 DNA sequence: TGCAGTGCTAGAGACAACAGGGGGGGGAACACTGAAGCTTTCTTT.